These 23 T cell receptor beta chains originate from one sample sequenced in a study of cytomegalovirus exposure and HLA in healthy donors. Amplification used 60 Vbeta primers and 13 Jbeta primers. Only in-frame clones appear in the TCRdb table, and some are missing; sequencing was by immunoSEQ multiplex PCR. The sample contains 150,000 to 190,000 clones, around 75% of which appear only once. Input material: PBMCs. The receptor set was obtained from a man aged 18 to 29 in good health and CMV-seronegative.

V usage is TRBV5-6 and J usage is TRBJ1-3; 7 bases align to TRBD1. With V trimmed by 4 bases and J by 7 bases, 8 bases remained unmatched. CDR1 is SGHDT and CDR2 is YYEEEE in the germline V gene. This CDR3 has 14 amino acids. Here the CDR3 reads CASSVGTVRNTIYF. In DNA, the CDR3 is TGTGCCAGCAGCGTGGGGACAGTTCGGAACACCATATATTTT.

The sample holds one count of this clone. The chain combines TRBV25-1 with TRBJ1-2; D unresolved. This CDR3 is built from 11 residues. The germline V and J ends were trimmed by 6 bases and 8 bases, with 10 bases remaining between them. Per germline, CDR1 MGHDK and CDR2 SYGVNS. The CDR3 DNA is TGTGCCAGCAGCAGAGGGAACGGCTACACCTTC. Translated, it gives CASSRGNGYTF.

The rearrangement uses TRBV7-2 and TRBJ2-7; possible D gene TRBD2, 6 bases. The V gene's germline CDR1 is SGHTA and CDR2 FQGNSA. CDR3 size: 16 residues. V was cut by 2 bases and J by 2 bases, with 16 bases left in between. This CDR3 is CASSLRGLSLTYEQYF. The CDR3, as DNA: TGTGCCAGCAGCTTACGTGGACTATCCCTTACCTACGAGCAGTACTTC.

This CDR3 reads CASRLAGQDEQFF. Written as DNA, the CDR3 is TGCGCCAGCCGCCTCGCGGGACAGGATGAGCAGTTCTTC. The chain recombines TRBV10-2 with TRBJ2-1; the match to TRBD1 covers 8 bases. Germline CDR1 is WSHSY and CDR2 is SAAADI. The CDR3 loop spans 13 amino acids. Trimming removed 8 bases from V and 8 bases from J; junction bases left unmatched: 8.

In regard to this clone: Within the sample, other DNA sequences also encode this same CDR3. V and J are TRBV4-3 and TRBJ2-6; a possible D gene is TRBD2 (6 bases). The CDR3 loop spans 16 amino acids. Germline CDR1 LGHNA, CDR2 YSLEER. The V end was cut by 0 bases, the J end by 4 bases, with 10 bases between. The CDR3 sequence is CASSQEGGGGANVLTF. CDR3 sequence (DNA): TGCGCCAGCAGCCAAGAGGGGGGTGGCGGGGCCAACGTCCTGACTTTC.

The rearrangement uses TRBV5-6 and TRBJ1-2; the D gene is possibly TRBD1 (5 bases). V was pared by 0 bases and J by 8 bases, with 20 bases between. This CDR3 has 16 residues. Per germline, CDR1 SGHDT and CDR2 YYEEEE. CDR3 bases: TGTGCCAGCAGCTTGGCCGGGGGAAGAGCCGCGCGGGGCTACACCTTC. This translates into CASSLAGGRAARGYTF.

The rearrangement uses TRBV5-1 and TRBJ2-3; 10 nucleotides line up with TRBD2. V gave up 7 bases and J gave up 5 bases; unmatched junction bases: 7. Germline CDR1 SGHRS, CDR2 YFSETQ. This CDR3 region has 14 residues. CDR3 coding DNA: TGCGCCAGCGGACCAGCGGGAGGGGTAGATACGCAGTATTTT. Protein sequence: CASGPAGGVDTQYF.

The chain couples TRBV6-6 to TRBJ1-1; 8 bases agree with TRBD1. Germline loops: CDR1 MNHNY, CDR2 SVGAGI (reference sequence). Trimming at V came to 0 bases and at J to 2 bases, leaving 5 bases not matched to a gene. The CDR3 spans 16 residues. CDR3: CASSYSDTGGNTEAFF. The CDR3 DNA is TGTGCCAGCAGTTACTCAGACACAGGGGGAAACACTGAAGCTTTCTTT.

This chain joins TRBV6-6 and TRBJ2-7, with D tentatively TRBD2 (6 bases). The germline V gene has CDR1 MNHNY and CDR2 SVGAGI (reference sequence). V lost 8 bases, J lost 2 bases, and 13 bases lay in between. The CDR3 is 13 amino acids. The CDR3 bases are TGTGCCAGCCATAGTCCTAGCGCCTACGAGCAGTACTTC. This encodes CASHSPSAYEQYF.

The chain uses TRBV30 and TRBJ2-7, with a tentative D call TRBD2 (5 bases). The ends were cut back, 2 bases at V and 7 bases at J, with 9 bases in the middle. The CDR3 extends over 11 amino acids. Germline loops: CDR1 GTSNPN, CDR2 SVGIG (reference sequence). The CDR3 protein is CAWSSGGEQYF. The CDR3 DNA sequence: TGTGCCTGGAGTAGCGGCGGAGAGCAGTACTTC.

The rearrangement joins TRBV6-6 to TRBJ1-2; maybe TRBD1 (5 bases). The germline V gene encodes CDR1 MNHNY and CDR2 SVGAGI (reference sequence). With 4 bases removed from V and 2 bases from J, the gap between germline ends came to 14 bases. The CDR3 length is 15 residues. CDR3 DNA: TGTGCCAGCAGTTTTTCAGGGATGTGGAACTATGGCTACACCTTC. Translated: CASSFSGMWNYGYTF.

CDR3 amino acids: CASSLEWRGHEQYF. Here the CDR3 DNA reads TGTGCCAGCAGCTTGGAGTGGCGGGGTCACGAGCAGTACTTC. V and J are TRBV5-6 and TRBJ2-5; TRBD2 might be the D (6 bases). The J call could be wrong; TRBJ2-7 is a better fit for the DNA end. The CDR3 runs to 14 residues. The germline V gene encodes CDR1 SGHDT and CDR2 YYEEEE.

This clone was seen more than once but under ten times. The gene calls are TRBV6-6 and TRBJ2-5, with 7 positions matching TRBD2. The CDR3 loop spans 13 amino acids. The germline CDR1 and CDR2 sequences are MNHNY and SVGAGI (reference sequence). V dropped 5 bases and J dropped 7; count of bases not matched to a gene: 7. The CDR3 coding sequence is TGTGCCAGCAGTCCGACTAGCAGTGCGACCCAGTACTTC. Amino acids: CASSPTSSATQYF.

The V and J genes are TRBV18 and TRBJ1-5, with 7 nucleotides matching TRBD1. The V gene end was trimmed by 8 bases and the J gene end by 5 bases; junction bases not matched to a gene: 6. CDR3 length: 13 amino acids. Germline CDR1 reads KGHSH; CDR2 reads LQKENI. The CDR3 nucleotides are TGTGCCAGCACAGGGACAGAGGATCAGCCCCAGCATTTT. Translation gives CASTGTEDQPQHF.

This clone was counted between two and nine times. The J gene is TRBJ2-7, the V gene TRBV7-2, with D perhaps TRBD1 (5 bases). Germline V CDR1 and CDR2: SGHTA, FQGNSA. The CDR3 length is 14 residues. V was clipped by 0 bases and J by 2 bases, with 8 bases between them. CDR3 sequence reads: CASSLARDAYEQYF. For the CDR3, the DNA is TGTGCCAGCAGCTTAGCCAGGGATGCCTACGAGCAGTACTTC.

V gene TRBV5-6 combines with J gene TRBJ2-5; 13 bases align to TRBD2. V shed 2 bases and J 5 bases; nucleotides not matched to a gene: 6. This CDR3 comprises 16 residues. From germline, CDR1 is SGHDT and CDR2 YYEEEE. The CDR3 region has the DNA TGTGCCAGCAGCTTTTCAACTAGCGGGAGGGCGGAGACCCAGTACTTC. Its translation: CASSFSTSGRAETQYF.

J is TRBJ2-4 and V is TRBV5-1; the match to TRBD1 covers 9 bases. Trimming took 5 bases from V and 0 from J; bases not matched to a gene: 6. This CDR3 comprises 16 residues. Germline V CDR1 and CDR2: SGHRS, YFSETQ. The CDR3 loop reads CASSSGTGLAKNIQYF. The CDR3 DNA sequence: TGCGCCAGCAGTTCCGGGACAGGGTTAGCCAAAAACATTCAGTACTTC.

Points on this clone: The sample carries other DNA sequences with the same CDR3. The chain has TRBV19 and TRBJ1-5, with 8 bases that match TRBD1. CDR3 length: 14 amino acids. The V gene end was trimmed by 5 bases and the J gene end by 4 bases; junction bases not matched to a gene: 4. Germline-derived CDR1 and CDR2 are LNHDA and SQIVND (reference sequence). CDR3 bases: TGTGCCAGTAGTTCCACAGGGGGAAATCAGCCCCAGCATTTT. Residues: CASSSTGGNQPQHF.

Details on this clone: This CDR3 is also generated by other DNA sequences in the sample. V usage is TRBV4-3 and J usage is TRBJ1-4; tentative D call: TRBD1 (5 bases). Trimming pared 0 bases from V and 8 bases from J, leaving 7 bases between. The CDR3 runs to 13 residues. Germline V gene lookup returns CDR1 LGHNA and CDR2 YSLEER. The CDR3 DNA sequence: TGCGCCAGCAGCCAAGATCGGGGGGAAAAACTGTTTTTT. Its translation: CASSQDRGEKLFF.

V usage is TRBV5-1 and J usage is TRBJ2-6; no definite D call. The germline V gene encodes CDR1 SGHRS and CDR2 YFSETQ. The CDR3 loop spans 17 amino acids. Trimming took 0 bases from V and 0 from J, leaving 10 bases between them. In DNA form, the CDR3 reads TGCGCCAGCAGCTTGGAAGCGCGGAGCTCTGGGGCCAACGTCCTGACTTTC. This sequence encodes CASSLEARSSGANVLTF.

The chain recombines TRBV9 with TRBJ1-4; D is undetermined. The germline V gene has CDR1 SGDLS and CDR2 YYNGEE. The CDR3 spans 16 residues. V lost 5 bases and J lost 0, with 14 bases in between. The CDR3 DNA is TGTGCCAGCAGTCCAGGCCGGATTGCAACTAATGAAAAACTGTTTTTT. Protein product: CASSPGRIATNEKLFF.

The rearrangement uses TRBV27 and TRBJ2-1; 10 nucleotides line up with TRBD1. Trimming took 5 bases from V and 7 from J; bases not matched to a gene: 5. Germline V gene data show CDR1 as MNHEY and CDR2 as SMNVEV (reference sequence). The CDR3 covers 14 residues. The CDR3 DNA is TGTGCCAGCAGTGCCGGGACAGGGGAAAATGAGCAGTTCTTC. Encoded protein: CASSAGTGENEQFF.

The V call is TRBV6-5, the J call TRBJ2-7; D gene uncertain. The V gene lost 4 bases and the J gene lost 3 bases, with 7 bases spanning the gap. The CDR3 totals 12 residues. Germline V gene data show CDR1 as MNHEY and CDR2 as SVGAGI. CDR3 coding DNA: TGTGCCAGCAGTTCTAGAAGCTACGAGCAGTACTTC. The encoded protein is CASSSRSYEQYF.